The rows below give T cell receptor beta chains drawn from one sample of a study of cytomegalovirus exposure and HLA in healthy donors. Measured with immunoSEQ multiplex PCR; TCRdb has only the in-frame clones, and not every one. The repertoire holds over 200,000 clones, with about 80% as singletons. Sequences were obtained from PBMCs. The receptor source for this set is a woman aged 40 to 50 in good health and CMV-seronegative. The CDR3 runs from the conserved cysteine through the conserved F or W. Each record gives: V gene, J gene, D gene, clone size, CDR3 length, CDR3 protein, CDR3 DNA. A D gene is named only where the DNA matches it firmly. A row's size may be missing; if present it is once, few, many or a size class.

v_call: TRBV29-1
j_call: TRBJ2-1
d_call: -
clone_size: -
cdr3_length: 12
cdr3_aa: CSAGGQYDEQFF
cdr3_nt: TGCAGCGCCGGTGGACAGTACGATGAGCAGTTCTTC

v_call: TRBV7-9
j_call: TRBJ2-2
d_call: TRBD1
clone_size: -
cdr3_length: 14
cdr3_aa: CASSHRGRAGELFF
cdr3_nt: TGTGCCAGCAGCCACAGGGGGCGGGCCGGGGAGCTGTTTTTT

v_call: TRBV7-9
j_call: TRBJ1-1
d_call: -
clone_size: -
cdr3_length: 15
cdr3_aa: CASSSPGDKGTEAFF
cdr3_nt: TGTGCCAGCAGCTCTCCGGGAGACAAGGGCACTGAAGCTTTCTTT

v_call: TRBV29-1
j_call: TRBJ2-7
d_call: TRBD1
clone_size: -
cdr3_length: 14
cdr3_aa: CSVKPGQGTYEQYF
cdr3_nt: TGCAGCGTCAAACCGGGACAGGGGACGTACGAGCAGTACTTC

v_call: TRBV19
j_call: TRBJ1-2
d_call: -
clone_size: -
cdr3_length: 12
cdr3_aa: CASKVRDYGYTF
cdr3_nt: TGTGCCAGTAAGGTTCGGGACTATGGCTACACCTTC

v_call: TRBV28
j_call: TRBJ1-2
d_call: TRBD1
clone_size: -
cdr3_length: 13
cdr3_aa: CASADRARYGYTF
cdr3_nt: TGTGCCAGCGCGGACAGGGCTCGCTATGGCTACACCTTC

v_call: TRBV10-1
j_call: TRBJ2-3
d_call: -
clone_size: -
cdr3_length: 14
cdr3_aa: CASSGGGLTDTQYF
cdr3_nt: TGCGCCAGCAGTGGGGGGGGGCTCACAGATACGCAGTATTTT

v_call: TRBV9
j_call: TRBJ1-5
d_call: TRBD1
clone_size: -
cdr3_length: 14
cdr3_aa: CASSGGGQNQPQHF
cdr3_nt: TGTGCCAGCAGCGGAGGGGGACAGAATCAGCCCCAGCATTTT

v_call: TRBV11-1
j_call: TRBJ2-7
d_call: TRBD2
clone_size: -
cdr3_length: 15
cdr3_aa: CASSQTSGGVYEQYF
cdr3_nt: TGTGCCAGCAGCCAAACTAGCGGGGGTGTGTACGAGCAGTACTTC

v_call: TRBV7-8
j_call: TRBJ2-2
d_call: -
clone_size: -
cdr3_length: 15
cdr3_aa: CASSWVRGGTGELFF
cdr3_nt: TGTGCCAGCAGCTGGGTCAGGGGTGGCACCGGGGAGCTGTTTTTT

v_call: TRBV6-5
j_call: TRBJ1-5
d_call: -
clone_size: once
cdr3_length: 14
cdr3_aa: CASSLSGGFQPQHF
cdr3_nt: TGTGCCAGCAGTCTCAGTGGTGGCTTCCAGCCCCAGCATTTT

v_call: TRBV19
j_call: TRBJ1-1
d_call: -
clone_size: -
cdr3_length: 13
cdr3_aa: CASSIGRTTEAFF
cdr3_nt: TGTGCCAGTAGTATTGGGAGGACCACTGAAGCTTTCTTT

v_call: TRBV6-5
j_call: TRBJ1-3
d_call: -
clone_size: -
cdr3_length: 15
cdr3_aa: CASSTLRDSGNTIYF
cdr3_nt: TGTGCCAGCAGTACTCTCCGAGACTCTGGAAACACCATATATTTT

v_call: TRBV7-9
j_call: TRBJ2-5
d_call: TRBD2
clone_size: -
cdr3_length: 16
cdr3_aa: CASSRDLAGGSETQYF
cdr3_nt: TGTGCCAGCAGCCGCGACTTAGCGGGGGGGTCAGAGACCCAGTACTTC

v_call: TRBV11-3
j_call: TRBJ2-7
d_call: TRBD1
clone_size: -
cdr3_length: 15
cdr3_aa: CASSLQDRGSYEQYF
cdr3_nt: TGTGCCAGCAGCTTGCAGGACAGGGGGTCCTACGAGCAGTACTTC

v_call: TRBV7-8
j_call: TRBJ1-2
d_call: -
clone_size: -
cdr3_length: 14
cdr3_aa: CASTSNGDKYGYTF
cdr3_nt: TGTGCCAGCACCTCTAATGGGGACAAGTATGGCTACACCTTC

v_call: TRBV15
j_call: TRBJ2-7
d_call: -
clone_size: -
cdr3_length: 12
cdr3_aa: CATSRGGDEQYF
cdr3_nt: TGTGCCACCAGTAGGGGGGGGGACGAGCAGTACTTC

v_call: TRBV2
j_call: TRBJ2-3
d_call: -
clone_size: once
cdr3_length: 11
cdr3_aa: CASSEIQGGYF
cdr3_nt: TGTGCCAGCAGTGAAATCCAAGGGGGTTATTTT

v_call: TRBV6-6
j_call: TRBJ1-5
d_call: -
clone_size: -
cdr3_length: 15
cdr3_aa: CASRSGRYSNQPQHF
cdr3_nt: TGTGCCAGCAGATCAGGGAGGTATAGCAATCAGCCCCAGCATTTT

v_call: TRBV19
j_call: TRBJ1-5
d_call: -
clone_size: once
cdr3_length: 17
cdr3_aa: CASSTHRVWDSNQPQHF
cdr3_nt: TGTGCCAGTAGTACACACAGGGTTTGGGATAGCAATCAGCCCCAGCATTTT

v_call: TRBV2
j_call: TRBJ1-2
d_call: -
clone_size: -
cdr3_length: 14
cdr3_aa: CASSEAEGLDGYTF
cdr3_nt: TGTGCCAGCAGTGAAGCCGAGGGTTTGGATGGCTACACCTTC

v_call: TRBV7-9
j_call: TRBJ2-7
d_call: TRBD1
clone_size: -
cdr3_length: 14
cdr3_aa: CASSSDRAAYEQYF
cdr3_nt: TGTGCCAGCAGCTCCGACAGGGCTGCCTACGAGCAGTACTTC

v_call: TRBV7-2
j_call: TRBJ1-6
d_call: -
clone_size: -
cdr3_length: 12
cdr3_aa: CASSPYNSPLHF
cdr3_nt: TGTGCCAGCAGCCCGTATAATTCACCCCTCCACTTT

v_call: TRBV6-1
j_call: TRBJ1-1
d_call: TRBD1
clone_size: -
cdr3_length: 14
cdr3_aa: CASSGPGQGAEAFF
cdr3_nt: TGTGCCAGCAGTGGTCCGGGACAGGGAGCCGAAGCTTTCTTT

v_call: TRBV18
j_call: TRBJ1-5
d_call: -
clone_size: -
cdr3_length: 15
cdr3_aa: CASSLVDSYNQPQHF
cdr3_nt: TGTGCCAGCTCACTCGTCGACTCCTACAATCAGCCCCAGCATTTT

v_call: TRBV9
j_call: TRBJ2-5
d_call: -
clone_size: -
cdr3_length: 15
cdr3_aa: CASSVDVGREGTQYF
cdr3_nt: TGTGCCAGCAGCGTAGATGTCGGTAGAGAGGGGACCCAGTACTTC

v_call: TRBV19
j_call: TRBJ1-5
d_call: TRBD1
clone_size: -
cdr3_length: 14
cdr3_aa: CASRTGNGNQPQHF
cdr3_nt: TGTGCCAGTAGGACAGGGAACGGCAATCAGCCCCAGCATTTT

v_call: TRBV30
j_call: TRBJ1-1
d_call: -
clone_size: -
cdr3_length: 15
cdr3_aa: CAWSVWGAANTEAFF
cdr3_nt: TGTGCCTGGAGTGTTTGGGGAGCCGCTAACACTGAAGCTTTCTTT

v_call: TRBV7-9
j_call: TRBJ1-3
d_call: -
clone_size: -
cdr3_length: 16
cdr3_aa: CASSLGEASSGNTIYF
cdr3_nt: TGTGCCAGCAGCTTGGGGGAGGCCAGCTCTGGAAACACCATATATTTT

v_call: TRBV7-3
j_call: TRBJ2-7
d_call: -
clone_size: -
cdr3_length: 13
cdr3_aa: CASSLGSGYEQYF
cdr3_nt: TGTGCCAGCAGCTTAGGTTCGGGCTACGAGCAGTACTTC

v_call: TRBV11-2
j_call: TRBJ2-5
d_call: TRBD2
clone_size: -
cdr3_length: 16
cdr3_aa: CASRAPGGGAGETQYF
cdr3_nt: TGTGCCAGCAGGGCTCCGGGCGGGGGGGCCGGGGAGACCCAGTACTTC

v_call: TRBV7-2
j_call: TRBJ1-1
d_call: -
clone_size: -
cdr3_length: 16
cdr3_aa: CASSLNVGGKDTEAFF
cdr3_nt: TGTGCCAGCAGCCTAAACGTGGGGGGTAAGGACACTGAAGCTTTCTTT

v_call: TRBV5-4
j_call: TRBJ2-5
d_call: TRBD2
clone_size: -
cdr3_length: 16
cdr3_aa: CASSDESGGAWETQYF
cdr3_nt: TGTGCCAGCAGCGACGAGAGCGGGGGGGCCTGGGAGACCCAGTACTTC

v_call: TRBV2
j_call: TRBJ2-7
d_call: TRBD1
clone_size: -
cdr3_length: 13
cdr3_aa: CASTSRAGTGVFF
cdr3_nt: TGTGCCAGCACCTCAAGGGCCGGGACAGGGGTCTTCTTC

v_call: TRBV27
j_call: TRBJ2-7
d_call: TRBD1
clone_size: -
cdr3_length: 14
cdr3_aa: CASRPWDRVYEQYF
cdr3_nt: TGTGCCAGCAGGCCCTGGGACAGGGTCTACGAGCAGTACTTC

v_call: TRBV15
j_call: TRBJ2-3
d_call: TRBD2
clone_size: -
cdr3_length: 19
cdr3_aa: CATSRDLGLAGFRTDTQYF
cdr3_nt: TGTGCCACCAGCAGAGATTTAGGGCTAGCGGGGTTTCGCACAGATACGCAGTATTTT

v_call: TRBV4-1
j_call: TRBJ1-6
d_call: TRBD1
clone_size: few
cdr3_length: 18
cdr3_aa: CASSQDPATDRGNSPLHF
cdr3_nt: TGCGCCAGCAGCCAAGATCCGGCAACTGACAGGGGAAATTCACCCCTCCACTTT

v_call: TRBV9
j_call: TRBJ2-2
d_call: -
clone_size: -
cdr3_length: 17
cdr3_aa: CASSSHYSRGPTGELFF
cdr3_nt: TGTGCCAGCAGCTCCCACTATTCCCGGGGTCCTACCGGGGAGCTGTTTTTT

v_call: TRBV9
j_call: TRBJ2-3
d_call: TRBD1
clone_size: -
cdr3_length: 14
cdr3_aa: CASSYTGDTDTQYF
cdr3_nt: TGTGCCAGCAGCTATACAGGGGACACAGATACGCAGTATTTT

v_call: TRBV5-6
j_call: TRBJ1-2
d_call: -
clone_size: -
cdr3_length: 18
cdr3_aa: CASSYRPGQGAPSYGYTF
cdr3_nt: TGTGCCAGCAGCTACCGGCCGGGACAAGGGGCCCCGAGCTATGGCTACACCTTC

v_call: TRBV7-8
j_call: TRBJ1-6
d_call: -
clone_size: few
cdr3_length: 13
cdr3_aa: CASSLGRGSPLHF
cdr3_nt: TGTGCCAGCAGCTTAGGACGGGGTTCACCCCTCCACTTT

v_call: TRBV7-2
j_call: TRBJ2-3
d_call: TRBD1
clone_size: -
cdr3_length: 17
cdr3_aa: CASSHLQGATYTDTQYF
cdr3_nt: TGTGCCAGCAGCCATTTACAGGGGGCGACCTACACAGATACGCAGTATTTT

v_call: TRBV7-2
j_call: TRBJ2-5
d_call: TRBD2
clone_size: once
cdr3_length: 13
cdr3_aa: CASSLGLAGYQYF
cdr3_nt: TGTGCCAGCAGCTTAGGACTAGCGGGTTACCAGTACTTC

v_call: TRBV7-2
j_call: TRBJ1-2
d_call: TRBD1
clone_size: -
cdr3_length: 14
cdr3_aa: CASSPPGQNYGYTF
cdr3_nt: TGTGCCAGCAGCCCCCCGGGACAGAACTATGGCTACACCTTC

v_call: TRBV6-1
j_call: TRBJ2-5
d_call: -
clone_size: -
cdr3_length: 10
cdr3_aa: CASGRETQYF
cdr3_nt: TGTGCCAGCGGCCGAGAGACCCAGTACTTC

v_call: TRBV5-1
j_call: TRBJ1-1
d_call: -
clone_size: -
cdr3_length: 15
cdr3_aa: CASSLEGRGEAEAFF
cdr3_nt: TGCGCCAGCAGCTTGGAGGGCAGGGGAGAGGCTGAAGCCTTCTTT

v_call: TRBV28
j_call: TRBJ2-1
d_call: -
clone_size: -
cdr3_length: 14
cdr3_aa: CASSFADSYNEQFF
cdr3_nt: TGTGCCAGCAGTTTCGCAGACTCCTACAATGAGCAGTTCTTC

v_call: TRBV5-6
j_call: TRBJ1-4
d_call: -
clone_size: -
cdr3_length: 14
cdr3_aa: CASSAAPNGEKLFF
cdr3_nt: TGTGCCAGCAGCGCGGCCCCCAATGGTGAAAAACTGTTTTTT

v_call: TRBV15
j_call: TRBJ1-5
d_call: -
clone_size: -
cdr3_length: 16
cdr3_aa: CATSRGKGVSNQPQHF
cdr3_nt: TGTGCCACCAGCAGAGGGAAAGGGGTTAGCAATCAGCCCCAGCATTTT

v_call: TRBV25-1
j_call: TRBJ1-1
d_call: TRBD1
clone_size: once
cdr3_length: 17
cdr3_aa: CASSDQDRGPFRGEAFF
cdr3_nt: TGTGCCAGCAGTGACCAAGACAGGGGCCCTTTTCGGGGTGAAGCTTTCTTT